The 30 T cell receptor beta chains below all came from one sample that was sequenced in a study of CD8+ T cells in alopecia areata. RNA was extracted and reverse transcribed into cDNA as the sequencing template. Sequencing was performed with immunoSEQ multiplex PCR; in TCRdb, only in-frame clones are kept and a portion is missing. The table lists about 140,000 clones, 86% of them singletons. Treatment in this sample: oral pan-JAK inhibitor, 5-10 mg twice daily. The sample here was CD8+ T cells sorted from blood, taken at week 4, from a patient treated with tofacitinib. Source of these receptors: a human donor with alopecia areata.

The genes are TRBV7-6 and TRBJ2-3; D call uncertain. The V end lost 5 bases, the J end lost 2 bases, and 14 bases lay between the germline ends. The CDR3 length is 15 residues. The germline gives CDR1 SGHVS, CDR2 FNYEAQ. In DNA form, the CDR3 reads TGTGCCAGCAGCCCCGAGGTCGCGGACACAGATACGCAGTATTTT. Translation gives CASSPEVADTDTQYF.

The sample holds a few counts of this clone. The rearrangement joins TRBV5-6 to TRBJ2-7, with 7 bases that match TRBD1. With 4 bases clipped from V and 3 bases from J, the junction kept 13 bases outside the gene matches. Looked up from germline, CDR1 is SGHDT and CDR2 is YYEEEE. This CDR3 is 16 amino acids long. The CDR3 protein is CASSPILGTEFYEQYF. CDR3 DNA: TGTGCCAGCAGCCCAATATTAGGGACAGAGTTCTACGAGCAGTACTTC.

There are a few counts of this clone. The CDR3 DNA is TGTGCCAGCAGTTTAGACGGGACTAGCACCTCCTACGAGCAGTACTTC. It translates to CASSLDGTSTSYEQYF. The V call is TRBV27, the J call TRBJ2-7, with 9 bases fitting TRBD2. Germline V gives CDR1 MNHEY, CDR2 SMNVEV (reference sequence). V lost 2 bases, J lost 0 bases, and 5 bases stayed unmatched. CDR3 length: 16 amino acids.

The chain is built from TRBV15 and TRBJ2-1; D might be TRBD2 (5 bases). V lost 5 bases and J lost 7, with 12 bases in between. This CDR3 has 13 residues. Germline CDR1 is LNHNV and CDR2 is YYDKDF (reference sequence). The CDR3 loop reads CATSSRRGNEQFF. CDR3 in DNA: TGTGCCACCAGCTCACGACGGGGTAATGAGCAGTTCTTC.

The rearrangement links TRBV27 to TRBJ2-7; 10 bases line up with TRBD1. J was trimmed by 6 bases and V by 2 bases; bases with no gene match: 7. Germline lookup yields CDR1 MNHEY and CDR2 SMNVEV (reference sequence). This CDR3 region has 15 residues. CDR3 DNA: TGTGCCAGCAGTTTAGGGGGGACAGGGGCCGGCGAGCAGTACTTC. This sequence encodes CASSLGGTGAGEQYF.

This chain connects TRBV28 to TRBJ2-7, with D perhaps TRBD1 (6 bases). Trimming left V 5 bases short and J 0 bases short, with 26 bases between. CDR3 length equals 19 residues. Germline V gene lookup returns CDR1 MDHEN and CDR2 SYDVKM. The CDR3, as DNA: TGTGCCAGCAGTCTCCCCCCTGTCACGGACAGAACCAGCTCCTACGAGCAGTACTTC. Translated: CASSLPPVTDRTSSYEQYF.

This clone has only one observation. The chain links TRBV9 to TRBJ1-4; 12 bases align to TRBD1. V dropped 3 bases and J dropped 8; count of bases not matched to a gene: 5. The V gene's germline CDR1 is SGDLS and CDR2 YYNGEE. This CDR3 has 15 residues. Here the CDR3 DNA reads TGTGCCAGCAGCGAATCCGGGACAGGGGGCGAAAAACTGTTTTTT. This gives the protein CASSESGTGGEKLFF.

The chain is built from TRBV2 and TRBJ2-7; D is ambiguous. Trimming took 0 bases from V and 2 from J, leaving 8 bases between them. CDR1 and CDR2 (germline): SNHLY, FYNNEI. The CDR3 has 14 residues. The CDR3 nucleotides read TGTGCCAGCAGTGAAGCGGCAATGACCTACGAGCAGTACTTC. Translation: CASSEAAMTYEQYF.

The rearrangement uses TRBV27 and TRBJ2-1; TRBD1 matches at 10 bases. The V gene end was trimmed by 8 bases and the J gene end by 7 bases; junction bases not matched to a gene: 5. Germline-derived CDR1 and CDR2 are MNHEY and SMNVEV (reference sequence). The CDR3 covers 13 residues. The CDR3 DNA reads TGTGCCAGCTCGGGACAGGGGCATAATGAGCAGTTCTTC. Translation: CASSGQGHNEQFF.

This chain links TRBV6-6 with TRBJ1-2; D perhaps matches TRBD1 (5 bases). In germline, CDR1 is MNHNY, CDR2 SVGAGI (reference sequence). CDR3 length: 13 amino acids. Trimming shortened V by 8 bases and J by 7 bases, and 17 bases separated the two germline ends. The CDR3 loop is CASDMGGEVGYTF. CDR3 nucleotides: TGTGCCAGCGACATGGGGGGAGAGGTTGGCTACACCTTC.

This sequence joins TRBV7-9 and TRBJ2-5, with D unresolved. Germline loops: CDR1 SEHNR, CDR2 FQNEAQ (reference sequence). This CDR3 is built from 11 residues. V lost 0 bases, J lost 7 bases, and 3 bases lay in between. CDR3 region: CASSLAGTQYF. Here the CDR3 DNA reads TGTGCCAGCAGCTTAGCGGGGACCCAGTACTTC.

J is TRBJ2-7 and V is TRBV25-1; D may match TRBD1 or TRBD2 (5 bases each). The CDR3 has 12 residues. Germline V gene data show CDR1 as MGHDK and CDR2 as SYGVNS. Trimming shortened V by 0 bases and J by 6 bases, and 6 bases separated the two germline ends. This CDR3 is CASSEYGGEQYF. The CDR3 DNA reads as TGTGCCAGCAGTGAATATGGGGGCGAGCAGTACTTC.

V is TRBV2 and J is TRBJ1-2; 8 bases agree with TRBD1. The CDR3 covers 13 residues. The trim removed 8 bases at V and 8 bases at J, leaving 10 bases unmatched. Germline assignment: CDR1 SNHLY and CDR2 FYNNEI. The CDR3: CASDAGGWEGYTF. DNA for the CDR3: TGTGCCAGCGATGCAGGGGGCTGGGAAGGCTACACCTTC.

The chain couples TRBV5-6 to TRBJ2-7; perhaps TRBD1 as D (5 bases). The CDR3 is made up of 12 amino acids. The V gene's germline CDR1 is SGHDT and CDR2 YYEEEE. The V and J ends lost 7 bases and 3 bases respectively, with 11 bases between them. The CDR3 loop is CASVGASYEQYF. As DNA, the CDR3 is TGTGCCAGCGTTGGGGCAAGCTACGAGCAGTACTTC.

This clone was counted once. The chain links TRBV6-4 to TRBJ1-6; 9 nucleotides agree with TRBD1. The CDR3 runs to 15 residues. V lost 0 bases, J lost 6 bases, and 0 bases stayed unmatched. Germline values: CDR1 MRHNA, CDR2 SNTAGT. CDR3: CASSDSTGGNSPLHF. The DNA for the CDR3 is TGTGCCAGCAGTGACTCGACAGGGGGTAATTCACCCCTCCACTTT.

This rearrangement joins TRBV4-1 to TRBJ2-2, with D uncertain. Germline V CDR1 and CDR2: MGHRA, YSYEKL. This CDR3 is 12 amino acids long. The germline V and J ends were trimmed by 4 bases and 5 bases, with 5 bases remaining between them. CDR3 sequence: CASSPFTGELFF. The DNA for the CDR3 is TGCGCCAGCAGCCCGTTTACCGGGGAGCTGTTTTTT.

The rearrangement uses TRBV27 and TRBJ1-2; no firm D call. Trimming took 0 bases from V and 0 from J, leaving 14 bases between them. CDR3 length: 17 residues. Germline lookup yields CDR1 MNHEY and CDR2 SMNVEV (reference sequence). As DNA, the CDR3 is TGTGCCAGCAGTTTATCGATGCACGCGAAAGCTAACTATGGCTACACCTTC. The encoded protein is CASSLSMHAKANYGYTF.

The chain is built from TRBV28 and TRBJ2-1; 11 bases line up with TRBD2. V shed 5 bases, J shed 7 bases, and the junction held 7 bases outside the gene matches. The CDR3 consists of 15 residues. Germline V CDR1 and CDR2: MDHEN, SYDVKM. The CDR3 here is CASSELAGDLNEQFF. The CDR3 DNA reads TGTGCCAGCAGTGAACTAGCGGGAGATCTGAATGAGCAGTTCTTC. Complete variable domain (other parts from reference TRBV28 and TRBJ2-1): DVKVTQSSRYLVKRTGEKVFLECVQDMDHENMFWYRQDPGLGLRLIYFSYDVKMKEKGDIPEGYSVSREKKERFSLILESASTNQTSMYLCASSELAGDLNEQFFGPGTRLTVL.

As to this clone: This sample includes further DNA sequences coding for the same CDR3. The V gene is TRBV5-1, the J gene TRBJ2-5, with TRBD1 matching 9 bases. The CDR3 sequence is 14 residues long. Germline V CDR1 and CDR2: SGHRS, YFSETQ. The trim removed 0 bases at V and 3 bases at J, leaving 0 bases unmatched. DNA of the CDR3: TGCGCCAGCAGCTTGGGACAGGGGGAAGAGACCCAGTACTTC. It translates to CASSLGQGEETQYF.

Comments on this clone: Germline and junction disagree at one end, which may indicate a read error. The chain has TRBV30 and TRBJ1-3, with 7 bases that match TRBD1. CDR1 GTSNPN and CDR2 SVGIG come from the germline V gene (reference sequence). The CDR3 has 12 amino acids. The CDR3 DNA reads TGTGCCCAGACAGGGTATGGAGACACCATATATTTT. As protein: CAQTGYGDTIYF.

The chain combines TRBV19 with TRBJ2-7; 7 nucleotides agree with TRBD2. There are 13 residues in the CDR3. The ends lost 5 bases at V and 2 bases at J; junction bases unmatched: 3. Germline V gene lookup returns CDR1 LNHDA and CDR2 SQIVND (reference sequence). For the CDR3, the DNA is TGTGCCAGTAGTCCAGGGAGGGCCTACGAGCAGTACTTC. This translates into CASSPGRAYEQYF.

The V gene is TRBV7-9, the J gene TRBJ2-1; weak D call: TRBD2 (5 bases). Trimming cost V 5 bases and J 5 bases, with 16 bases left between them. The CDR3 covers 15 residues. Germline values: CDR1 SEHNR, CDR2 FQNEAQ (reference sequence). CDR3 in amino acids: CASSLPGISNNEQFF. The CDR3 region has the DNA TGTGCCAGCAGCCTCCCGGGGATCAGTAACAATGAGCAGTTCTTC. The full variable domain, completed using reference TRBV7-9 and TRBJ2-1, is DTGVSQNPRHKITKRGQNVTFRCDPISEHNRLYWYRQTLGQGPEFLTYFQNEAQLEKSRLLSDRFSAERPKGSFSTLEIQRTEQGDSAMYLCASSLPGISNNEQFFGPGTRLTVL.

The chain joins TRBV9 to TRBJ1-3; D call uncertain. CDR1 SGDLS and CDR2 YYNGEE come from the germline V gene. The V end lost 2 bases, the J end lost 6 bases, and 9 bases lay between the germline ends. CDR3 length: 13 residues. The CDR3 DNA follows: TGTGCCAGCAGCGTGGAATACGCAAACACCATATATTTT. Translation gives CASSVEYANTIYF.

This clone was counted a single time. The chain has TRBV4-1 and TRBJ2-1; 7 bases are a match to TRBD2. V lost 0 bases to trimming and J lost 0 bases; unmatched junction nucleotides: 8. Germline CDR1 reads MGHRA; CDR2 reads YSYEKL. CDR3 length: 18 residues. CDR3: CASSQEWVAGSSYNEQFF. CDR3 sequence (DNA): TGCGCCAGCAGCCAAGAATGGGTAGCGGGTAGCTCCTACAATGAGCAGTTCTTC.

The V and J genes are TRBV29-1 and TRBJ2-7; D not certain. This CDR3 is 13 amino acids long. Germline CDR1 SQVTM, CDR2 ANQGSEA. V shed 6 bases and J shed 0 bases, with 12 bases lying between them. CDR3 residues: CSVVTRFSYEQYF. The CDR3 DNA reads as TGCAGCGTCGTTACAAGATTCTCCTACGAGCAGTACTTC.

V usage is TRBV2 and J usage is TRBJ2-3, with 10 bases lining up with TRBD2. CDR3 length: 16 amino acids. CDR1 is SNHLY and CDR2 is FYNNEI in the germline V gene. V gave up 5 bases and J gave up 2 bases; unmatched junction bases: 7. In DNA form, the CDR3 reads TGTGCCAGCAGTTATGGACTAGCGGTCGACACAGATACGCAGTATTTT. It translates to CASSYGLAVDTDTQYF.

There are a few counts of this clone. This chain connects TRBV13 to TRBJ2-7; TRBD1 agrees at 7 bases. The ends lost 1 base at V and 3 bases at J; junction bases unmatched: 9. Germline V gene data show CDR1 as PRHDT and CDR2 as FYEKMQ (reference sequence). The CDR3 is made up of 16 amino acids. This CDR3 is CASSLEQGPTLYEQYF. CDR3 coding DNA: TGTGCCAGCAGCTTAGAACAGGGGCCCACTCTCTACGAGCAGTACTTC.

In its sample, this clone was seen a few times. The chain links TRBV7-9 to TRBJ1-2; the match to TRBD1 covers 7 bases. This CDR3 is 15 amino acids long. Losses at the gene ends were 5 bases for V and 3 bases for J; bases not matched to a gene: 9. Germline V lookup: CDR1 SEHNR, CDR2 FQNEAQ (reference sequence). Here the CDR3 DNA reads TGTGCCAGCAGCAGATCCGGGACAGAACACTATGGCTACACCTTC. Translated, it gives CASSRSGTEHYGYTF. Variable domain in full (rest from reference TRBV7-9 and TRBJ1-2): DTGVSQNPRHKITKRGQNVTFRCDPISEHNRLYWYRQTLGQGPEFLTYFQNEAQLEKSRLLSDRFSAERPKGSFSTLEIQRTEQGDSAMYLCASSRSGTEHYGYTFGSGTRLTVV.

The V and J genes are TRBV2 and TRBJ1-2, with TRBD1 identical over 9 bases. V lost 6 bases, J lost 6 bases, and 20 bases stayed unmatched. CDR3 length equals 18 residues. Germline values: CDR1 SNHLY, CDR2 FYNNEI. In nucleotides, the CDR3 is TGTGCCAGCAGCGCTTTAACAGGGGGCGCGATCCCCAGCGATGGCTACACCTTC. This sequence encodes CASSALTGGAIPSDGYTF.

V is TRBV5-4 and J is TRBJ2-3, with D unresolved. The ends were cut back, 4 bases at V and 7 bases at J, with 16 bases in the middle. CDR1 and CDR2 (germline): SGHNT, YYREEE (reference sequence). This CDR3 is built from 14 residues. The CDR3 sequence: CASSQLTEGNTQYF. The CDR3, as DNA: TGTGCCAGCAGCCAATTGACGGAAGGAAATACGCAGTATTTT.